These T cell receptor beta chains were read from a single sample in a study of Tregs in tolerant kidney transplant recipients. Sequencing used immunoSEQ multiplex PCR; TCRdb keeps in-frame clones, though not all of them. The repertoire holds about 94,000 clones, approximately 93% seen once, with 0.4% to 0.55% in the top ten. The sample consisted of CD4+ T cells from blood, taken before the transplant. Receptors originate from a human donor who received a combined kidney and bone marrow transplant. The CDR3 runs from the conserved cysteine through the conserved F or W. D genes are given only for firm matches. The size field is filled for only some rows; it gives once, few, many or a size class.

clone_size,v_call,d_call,j_call,cdr3_nt,cdr3_aa
.,TRBV4-3,.,TRBJ1-6,TGCGCCAGCAGCCAAGCGCGGCGGGGGGATTCCCCCCTCCACTTT,CASSQARRGDSPLHF
.,TRBV7-9,.,TRBJ2-1,TGTGCCAGCAGCTTTACAGGGCGAGAATACAATGAGCAGTTCTTC,CASSFTGREYNEQFF
.,TRBV11-2,TRBD1,TRBJ2-5,TGTGCCAGCAGCCCCGACAGGGAAGAGACCCAGTACTTC,CASSPDREETQYF
.,TRBV11-3,TRBD1,TRBJ2-3,TGTGCCAGCAGAATCCGTGGGACAGTTAGTTCGGATACGCAGTATTTT,CASRIRGTVSSDTQYF
.,TRBV28,.,TRBJ2-7,TGTGCCAGCAGTGGCCGACAGTCTAAATATTTCTACGAGCAGTACTTC,CASSGRQSKYFYEQYF
.,TRBV7-2,TRBD2,TRBJ2-4,TGTGCCAGCAGCTTGACGGGAGGACTAGCCAAAAACATTCAGTACTTC,CASSLTGGLAKNIQYF
.,TRBV29-1,.,TRBJ2-5,TGCAGCGTTGTTTCAGGCCAAGAGACCCAGTACTTC,CSVVSGQETQYF
.,TRBV7-2,TRBD2,TRBJ2-3,TGTGCCAGCAGCGTCCCAGGGGGTAGCGGGAGCTCAGATACGCAGTATTTT,CASSVPGGSGSSDTQYF
.,TRBV19,TRBD1,TRBJ2-7,TGTGCCAGTAGTCCCCGGACAGGGGTTTCCTACGAGCAGTACTTC,CASSPRTGVSYEQYF
.,TRBV6-1,.,TRBJ2-3,TGTGCCAGCAGCCTTATCCCAGATACGCAGTATTTT,CASSLIPDTQYF
.,TRBV18,.,TRBJ2-7,TGTGCCAGCTCTACAGCCTCCTACGAGCAGTACTTC,CASSTASYEQYF
.,TRBV5-6,TRBD2,TRBJ2-7,TGTGCCAGCAGCTTGCTAGCGGCGGGGGGATTAAGGGGCGAGCAGTACTTC,CASSLLAAGGLRGEQYF
once,TRBV6-5,TRBD1,TRBJ1-4,TGTGCCAGCAGGGAGACAGGGTTTGGGGAAAAACTGTTTTTT,CASRETGFGEKLFF
.,TRBV30,.,TRBJ1-5,TGTGCCTGGAGTGGGGCAGTTCGCAATCAGCCCCAGCATTTT,CAWSGAVRNQPQHF
once,TRBV27,.,TRBJ1-2,TGTGCCAGCAGTGGCCGAGACGGGAGTGGCTACACCTTC,CASSGRDGSGYTF
.,TRBV7-2,.,TRBJ1-4,TGTGCCAGCAGCCACGACAGGACGAATGAAAAACTGTTTTTT,CASSHDRTNEKLFF
once,TRBV19,TRBD1,TRBJ1-2,TGTGCCAGTAGTATCGACAGGGAGGAATATGGCTACACCTTC,CASSIDREEYGYTF
.,TRBV10-3,.,TRBJ1-2,TGTGCCATCAGTGACAGGGAGGGCCCTGTCTATCTGCACTATGGCTACACCTTC,CAISDREGPVYLHYGYTF
.,TRBV27,.,TRBJ2-7,TGTGCCAGCAGTTTACAGGGGTCCTACGAGCAGTACTTC,CASSLQGSYEQYF
.,TRBV18,.,TRBJ1-3,TGTGCCAGCTCCCAAGGGGTAAAAGGTGGAAACACCATATATTTT,CASSQGVKGGNTIYF
.,TRBV5-1,.,TRBJ2-7,TGCGCCAGCAGCTTGGGTGAGGGGCAGTACTTC,CASSLGEGQYF
.,TRBV14,.,TRBJ2-3,TGTGCCAGCAGCCAAGATCGGGTTCTTTACACAGATACGCAGTATTTT,CASSQDRVLYTDTQYF
.,TRBV19,.,TRBJ1-2,TGTGCCAGTAGTATAGACCTTCAGGGGTCCTATGGCTACACCTTC,CASSIDLQGSYGYTF
.,TRBV7-4,.,TRBJ2-7,TGTGCCAGCAGCTTAGGGGGAGCCCTAAACGAGCAGTACTTC,CASSLGGALNEQYF
.,TRBV11-3,TRBD2,TRBJ2-1,TGTGCCAGCAGCTCCGGGGGGGCGGTCCTCTCCTACAATGAGCAGTTCTTC,CASSSGGAVLSYNEQFF
.,TRBV18,.,TRBJ1-4,TGTGCCAGCTTCGAGAGCGCAACTAATGAAAAACTGTTTTTT,CASFESATNEKLFF
.,TRBV5-6,.,TRBJ2-1,TGTGCCAGCAGCTCCGTCCCGGGACTTACCCGGGAGCAGTTCTTC,CASSSVPGLTREQFF
once,TRBV19,TRBD1,TRBJ1-2,TGTGCCAGTAGTTTCCAGGACAGGGACTCTCATGGCTACACCTTC,CASSFQDRDSHGYTF
.,TRBV5-5,.,TRBJ1-2,TGTGCCAGCAGCTTGGATTCCTTAAACTATGGCTACACCTTC,CASSLDSLNYGYTF
.,TRBV7-3,.,TRBJ2-1,TGTGCCAGCAGCTTAGGCAGGGCCACACCTTACAATGAGCAGTTCTTC,CASSLGRATPYNEQFF
.,TRBV11-3,.,TRBJ2-7,TGTGCCAGCAGCTCCGGGAGATGGCACTACGAGCAGTACTTC,CASSSGRWHYEQYF
.,TRBV29-1,.,TRBJ2-2,TGCAGCGTTTTAGTCATGTCGCGGACCGGGGAGCTGTTTTTT,CSVLVMSRTGELFF
.,TRBV29-1,.,TRBJ2-3,TGCAGCGCCCGACAGGGCACAGATACGCAGTATTTT,CSARQGTDTQYF
.,TRBV18,.,TRBJ1-4,TGTGCCAGCTCACCGGCATCAACTAATGAAAAACTGTTTTTT,CASSPASTNEKLFF
.,TRBV7-3,.,TRBJ2-2,TGTGCCAGCAAGCGGCAGAACACCGGGGAGCTGTTTTTT,CASKRQNTGELFF
.,TRBV5-1,.,TRBJ2-1,TGCGCCAGCAGTCTTTACAATGAGCAGTTCTTC,CASSLYNEQFF
.,TRBV7-2,.,TRBJ1-5,TGTGCCAGCAGCTTAGTAGCCAATCAGCCCCAGCATTTT,CASSLVANQPQHF
.,TRBV29-1,TRBD1,TRBJ1-2,TGCAGCGTTGAAGAAGGCCGGGACAGGGAGGACTATGGCTACACCTTC,CSVEEGRDREDYGYTF
.,TRBV5-1,.,TRBJ1-1,TGCGCCAGCAGCTTGCTTCTGGCTTTCTTT,CASSLLLAFF
.,TRBV9,TRBD1,TRBJ2-7,TGTGCCAGCAGCGCGCGGACAGGGCAGACCTACGAGCAGTACTTC,CASSARTGQTYEQYF
.,TRBV10-3,.,TRBJ2-3,TGTGCCATCACTTCCGGGACACAAACAGATACGCAGTATTTT,CAITSGTQTDTQYF
.,TRBV14,TRBD1,TRBJ2-1,TGTGCCAGCAGCCGACGGTTAGGGCAGGGGGCCTACAATGAGCAGTTCTTC,CASSRRLGQGAYNEQFF
.,TRBV5-1,.,TRBJ2-1,TGCGCCAGCAGCTTGGGACAGGAGTACAATGAGCAGTTCTTC,CASSLGQEYNEQFF
once,TRBV6-5,TRBD1,TRBJ1-1,TGTGCCAGCAGTTACCCCGTCCCAGGGGGAACTTTCTTT,CASSYPVPGGTFF
.,TRBV20-1,.,TRBJ2-7,TGCAGTGCTAGACTAGCTTACGAGCAGTACTTC,CSARLAYEQYF
.,TRBV10-3,TRBD1,TRBJ2-3,TGTGCCATCAGCAGGGGGCTGCGGGACACAGATACGCAGTATTTT,CAISRGLRDTDTQYF
once,TRBV30,.,TRBJ2-1,TGTGCCTGGAGTACGGGGATCCCCTACAATGAGCAGTTCTTC,CAWSTGIPYNEQFF
.,TRBV23-1,TRBD1,TRBJ1-5,TGCGCCAGCAGTCAAGAGCGACAGGGGAGCAATCAGCCCCAGCATTTT,CASSQERQGSNQPQHF
.,TRBV18,.,TRBJ2-6,TGTGCCAGCTCACCACCGCTGGCAGGGGCTGGAGCTGGGGCCAACGTCCTGACTTTC,CASSPPLAGAGAGANVLTF
.,TRBV18,.,TRBJ2-5,TGTGCCAGCTCACCTTACAGGGACCAAGAGACCCAGTACTTC,CASSPYRDQETQYF
.,TRBV5-4,TRBD2,TRBJ2-1,TGTGCCAGCAGCTTGGCCGCGGTTCCTAGCGGGAGTAAGCAGTTCTTC,CASSLAAVPSGSKQFF
.,TRBV25-1,TRBD1,TRBJ2-5,TGTGCCAGCAGTGAAATCGACAGGGGGAGTGGGACCCAGTACTTC,CASSEIDRGSGTQYF
.,TRBV12-5,.,TRBJ1-1,TGTGCTAGTGGTTACCGGGAGAACACTGAAGCTTTCTTT,CASGYRENTEAFF
.,TRBV7-7,.,TRBJ1-3,TGTGCCAGCAGCTTAGGGGGAGAGGGATTAATCTCTGGAAACACCATATATTTT,CASSLGGEGLISGNTIYF
.,TRBV10-3,.,TRBJ1-3,TGTGCCATCAGTGAGTCGAGGGTTAGGGCTGGAAACACCATATATTTT,CAISESRVRAGNTIYF
few,TRBV10-1,TRBD2,TRBJ2-2,TGCGCCAGCTTCCCTGGGACTAGCGGGGGGGAGCTGTTTTTT,CASFPGTSGGELFF
.,TRBV19,TRBD1,TRBJ1-2,TGTGCCAGTAGGCTTGGACAGGCCCTTGGCTACACCTTC,CASRLGQALGYTF
.,TRBV6-1,TRBD2,TRBJ2-1,TGTGCCAGCAGTATTAGCGGGAACTACTTCAATGAGCAGTTCTTC,CASSISGNYFNEQFF